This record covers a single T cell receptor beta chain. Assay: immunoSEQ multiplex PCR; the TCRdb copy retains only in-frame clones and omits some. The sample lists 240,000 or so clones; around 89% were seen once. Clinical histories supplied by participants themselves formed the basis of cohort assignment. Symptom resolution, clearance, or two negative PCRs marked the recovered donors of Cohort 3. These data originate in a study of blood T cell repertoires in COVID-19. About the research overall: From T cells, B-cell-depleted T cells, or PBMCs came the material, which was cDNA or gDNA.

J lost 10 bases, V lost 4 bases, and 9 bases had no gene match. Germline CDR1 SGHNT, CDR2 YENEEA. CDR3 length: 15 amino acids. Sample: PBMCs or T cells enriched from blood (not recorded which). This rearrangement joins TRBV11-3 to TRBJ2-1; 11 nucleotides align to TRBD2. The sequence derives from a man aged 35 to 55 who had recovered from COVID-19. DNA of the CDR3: TGTGCCAGCAGCTCTCGTAGCGGGGGGGGTCCCGAGCAGTTCTTC. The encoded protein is CASSSRSGGGPEQFF. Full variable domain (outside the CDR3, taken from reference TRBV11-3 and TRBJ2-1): EAGVVQSPRYKIIEKKQPVAFWCNPISGHNTLYWYLQNLGQGPELLIRYENEEAVDDSQLPKDRFSAERLKGVDSTLKIQPAELGDSAVYLCASSSRSGGGPEQFFGPGTRLTVL.